This TCR beta chain was recorded in a study of cytomegalovirus exposure and HLA in healthy donors (TCRdb year 2017). At the level of the whole study: An earlier analysis of some 620 of the donors reported about 300 Gb of sequence data and around 120 million unique TCR beta sequences obtained from 180 million or so T cells. An early release covering more than 500 HLA-typed donors comprised around 300 gigabases of sequencing data and around 85 million unique TCR sequences. The genetic ancestry cluster associated with self-reported Caucasian donors included roughly 84% of the 398 genotyped donors. The study was designed to test whether signatures of past pathogen exposure could be identified by cataloging public T cell receptors. The study profiled the T cell repertoires of hundreds of subjects by immunosequencing and related them to cytomegalovirus serostatus. In addition to the first cohort of hundreds of subjects, a separate validation cohort of around 110 different subjects was used. The study combined high-throughput TCR immunosequencing, statistical association of individual TCRs with disease status, and machine learning to predict cytomegalovirus infection status. A later analysis re-analyzed previously published TCR beta repertoires from hundreds of donors and added high-resolution HLA genotyping to study TCR occurrence patterns. Rather than using new phenotypic data, the later analysis identified candidate immune exposures from TCR beta sequences and from how often those sequences occurred across donors. An earlier analysis of a few hundred of the donors applied high-throughput TCR beta sequencing to assess whether each TCR beta V gene segment acted as functional or pseudogenic. Donor age, sex, ethnicity and CMV serostatus were compiled alongside the repertoire data. A later genetic analysis used genome-wide SNP genotypes for about three fifths of the 666 donors, treating that subset as a discovery cohort. Every repertoire in the discovery cohort had been generated on one and the same sequencing platform. Class I and class II HLA loci were covered by the typing at four-digit resolution. The number of donors typed differed by locus, with roughly 620-630 for A, B, C, DRB1 and DQB1, more than 500 for DQA1, 606 for DPA1, and around 450 for DPB1. Because of strong linkage in the cohort, four or five DR-DQ haplotypes were treated as single units for association and clustering. Among approximately 370 genotyped donors of the cohort, an average of approximately 200,000 unique TCR beta nucleotide sequences was sequenced per donor, of which roughly 17% were non-productive. What the authors observed across the whole study: HLA typing was unavailable for some donors at each locus, so association tests used only the typed subset. Most TCR sequences were observed very rarely across donors, whereas some public TCRs were present in many individuals. Sequencing depth was assumed to be roughly uniform across donors in the presence/absence analyses, though that assumption may not hold. According to the authors, the approach could potentially be generalized to other disease states and immunological phenotypes. Some IMGT-functional V segments, including TRBV6-2 and TRBV6-3, could not be distinguished by the 87-base-pair reads and were therefore excluded. A further reported finding was that TCR beta sequences accurately predicted the HLA-A and HLA-B alleles for most subjects in the first cohort. Because counts were too low, seventeen rarely observed V segments, including chromosome 9 orphons, were excluded from the earlier analysis of 587 of the donors. In this cohort, only TCR beta chains were sequenced, and detectable features were limited by the absence of alpha or paired-chain data. A group of highly shared sequence variants was considered likely to be a technical artifact of the sequencing pipeline. According to a later analysis, TCR association rates differed among HLA loci, with DRB1 alleles showing the most associated TCRs and HLA-C alleles showing the fewest. In a later genetic analysis, a missense DCLRE1C variant was associated with V-gene and J-gene trimming of TCR beta chains, and the association was replicated in an independent cohort. In an earlier analysis of a few hundred of the donors, most TCR beta V segments were observed in productive rearrangements about 87% or about 30% of the time, broadly matching IMGT annotations. When HLA alleles, especially DR and DQ, strongly co-occurred, TCR associations were difficult to assign to individual alleles. In the study, 150 to 200 TCR beta chains were listed as associated with cytomegalovirus. A later genetic analysis reported fewer N-insertions in productive TCRs among donors in an Asian-associated ancestry cluster than the approximately 700-donor mean. The classifier was reported to diagnose cytomegalovirus status with high specificity and sensitivity in both the original and validation cohorts. Most CMV-associated TCR beta chains appeared to be HLA-restricted in a later analysis, and the HLA associations seemed to be driven largely by CMV exposure. Three of the identified cytomegalovirus-associated TCR beta chains were confirmed in vitro to be specific for cytomegalovirus antigens. Linkage disequilibrium might explain the correlated functional status among segregating V segments, but an unknown experimental factor could not be excluded. A later analysis found that HLA-associated TCR beta chains were more clonally expanded and had lower generation probabilities than equally common non-associated chains. Immune exposure information for the cohort was limited to CMV serostatus. In a later analysis, over 15,000 TCR beta sequences were associated with specific HLA alleles at a false discovery rate of 0.05. A later analysis reported that several top co-occurrence clusters appeared linked to parvovirus B19, influenza, CMV and Epstein-Barr virus.

The cohort was made up of about 610 healthy bone marrow donors. At the time of sampling, all cohort members were nominally healthy, though unrecorded immune exposures were likely present. The donor was CMV seropositive and belonged to the group of 270 or so seropositive cohort members. Each donor provided a peripheral blood sample, and peripheral blood mononuclear cells were used for TCR beta sequencing. Genomic DNA extraction from the blood cell samples was performed with the Qiagen DNeasy Blood Extraction Kit. The germline V gene supplies CDR1 SNHLY and CDR2 FYNNEI. Including cysteine and phenylalanine, the CDR3 has 14 amino acids. This entry keeps only the CDR3 DNA: 42 bases, framed from base 1. V gives up 3 bases and J gives up 6 bases, and the segment between their germline ends measures 9 bases. The library relied on the immunoSEQ multiplex PCR assay. For the multiplex PCR, a mixture combining 60 forward primers for TCR Vbeta segments and 13 reverse primers for TCR Jbeta segments was used. The CDR3 region of rearranged TCR beta genes was amplified from genomic DNA with a multiplex PCR assay. On the Illumina HiSeq System, the amplified TCR beta libraries were sequenced as 87-base-pair reads. On the study's bioinformatics: In a later analysis, tens of millions of unique TCR beta chains were counted across the 690 or so repertoires, and about 9.9 million of these chains were shared by at least two donors. Raw reads were error-corrected and collapsed into unique sequences with a nearest-neighbor algorithm that merged closely related sequences to remove PCR and sequencing errors. CDR3 sequences were aligned to IMGT reference sequences to assign V, D and J gene segments. For a sequence to be retained, at least a six-nucleotide match to both a V gene segment and a J gene segment was required. Rearrangements were classified as productive when the CDR3 lacked stop codons and remained in frame with V and J, and all other rearrangements were classified as non-productive. CDR3 was defined according to IMGT convention as the region running from the second conserved V-encoded cysteine to the conserved J-encoded phenylalanine. Sequences without an unambiguous match to a single V gene segment were excluded from the earlier analysis of a few hundred of the donors. In an earlier analysis of around 600 of the donors, V segments were called functional above 56.7% productive rearrangements and were called segregating when the between-donor standard deviation exceeded 5%. A statistical classification framework was built to diagnose cytomegalovirus status from the catalog of TCR beta chain sequences. In a later analysis, V and J genes were assigned by comparing TCR nucleotide sequences against IMGT/GENE-DB human TR gene sequences. Using the TCRdist pipeline, a later analysis assigned CDR3 sequences along with most-parsimonious VDJ recombination scenarios. In a later analysis, every TCR beta chain was defined by the combination of its CDR3 amino acid sequence and its V-gene family, and reads without a unique V-gene family were dropped. A later analysis removed 500 to 650 highly shared, low-generation-probability nucleotide sequences to deal with suspected cross-contamination and a sequencing artifact. For each public chain, a later analysis derived a clonal expansion index from normalized ranks of inferred template counts within each repertoire. In a later analysis, generation probabilities were computed with a VDJ recombination model fitted to out-of-frame rearrangements, and the resulting probabilities were checked against IGoR. Hypergeometric tests were used in a later analysis to score TCR-TCR, TCR-HLA and TCR-CMV co-occurrence, with a repertoire-size bias correction applied to the TCR pairs. To estimate false discovery rates, a later analysis permuted the HLA or CMV assignments 20 times. In a later analysis, co-occurring TCRs were grouped using DBSCAN, and TCRdist sequence similarity was added for clustering within HLA-allele-positive subsets. Co-occurrence clustering excluded repertoires with fewer than 30,000 or more than 120,000 public chains, plus five with anomalous nucleotide sharing. Entries here come from immuneACCESS through TCRdb and include only in-frame sequences with V and J called. Some clones fail to appear in such tables; in the studies checked, an unresolved V gene covers under half of the shortfall, and the cause of the remainder is unknown. D and trimming come from the DNA, and the V and J calls and clone size come from that table. This sample lists more than 85,000 clones; approximately 80% were detected once. The ten largest clones capture roughly 6.2% of the sample.

About this clone: The clone's antigen remains unknown. Per-base quality was not reported, and no clone a single base away is much larger than it.

This chain is built from TRBV2 and TRBJ1-6, with no confidently assigned D gene. This sequence was found in a man aged 25-45 years in good health and CMV-seropositive. What was sequenced was PBMCs. At the DNA level, the sequence is TGTGCCAGCAGTGAGCAACCGGGTAATTCACCCCTCCACTTT. Translated, this gives CASSEQPGNSPLHF.